The rows below give T cell receptor beta chains drawn from one sample of a study of early T cells in non-severe SARS-CoV-2 infection. From the 5' RACE reads, TCRdb called clonotypes with MiXCR, one entry per CDR3 protein. The data show about 45,000 distinct CDR3 sequences, roughly 10% seen once. Sequenced sample: whole blood. These receptors all come from an adult who was a healthcare worker with PCR-confirmed SARS-CoV-2 infection or an uninfected control (not recorded which). Both conserved end residues are part of each CDR3. D genes are given only for firm matches. Some rows have no size entry. The others give once, few or many, or a class for an expanded clone.

clone_size | d_call | j_call | v_call | cdr3_length | cdr3_nt | cdr3_aa
few | TRBD1 | TRBJ1-6 | TRBV5-4 | 14 | TGTGCCAGCAGCTCTGGACAGGGAGGTACACCCCTCCACTTT | CASSSGQGGTPLHF
many | . | TRBJ1-2 | TRBV7-9 | 13 | TGTGCCAGCAGTCGAGACACCGTGGGAGGCTACACCTTC | CASSRDTVGGYTF
many | TRBD2 | TRBJ2-1 | TRBV20-1 | 15 | TGCAGTGCTTCCCGAACCGGACTAGCGGGAGAGGAGCAGTTCTTC | CSASRTGLAGEEQFF
. | . | TRBJ2-2 | TRBV28 | 14 | TGTGCCAGCAGTCTCTACCTCGCAACCGGGGAGCTGTTTTTT | CASSLYLATGELFF
many | . | TRBJ2-5 | TRBV29-1 | 13 | TGCAGCGTTCTCCCTCGGGGCAGGGAGACCCAGTACTTC | CSVLPRGRETQYF
many | TRBD1 | TRBJ2-7 | TRBV28 | 16 | TGTGCCAGCAGTTTATCGGGACAGTCAAGTAACTACGAGCAGTACTTC | CASSLSGQSSNYEQYF
many | . | TRBJ1-3 | TRBV19 | 16 | TGTGCCAGTAGACCCAGCGACGGAACCTCTGGAAACACCATATATTTT | CASRPSDGTSGNTIYF
many | . | TRBJ1-5 | TRBV10-3 | 15 | TGTGCCATCAGCTTAGGGACTTCGGGGGAACAGCCCCAGCATTTT | CAISLGTSGEQPQHF
. | . | TRBJ1-6 | TRBV12-3/TRBV12-4 | 12 | TGTGCCAGCAGTTTGAGCTATTCACCCCTCCACTTT | CASSLSYSPLHF
few | TRBD2 | TRBJ2-1 | TRBV7-6 | 17 | TGTGCCAGCAGCCCAGGTTGGGGCGGGAGAGCCTACAATGAGCAGTTCTTC | CASSPGWGGRAYNEQFF
many | TRBD1 | TRBJ2-2 | TRBV12-3/TRBV12-4 | 14 | TGTGCCAGCAGCCCGGGACAGGGAGTCGGGGAGCTGTTTTTT | CASSPGQGVGELFF
many | . | TRBJ1-6 | TRBV7-9 | 14 | TGTGCCAGCAGCCTACCGGGCCCGGGTTCACCCCTCCACTTT | CASSLPGPGSPLHF
few | . | TRBJ2-7 | TRBV20-1 | 12 | TGCAGTGCCACGGGAACCTCCTACGAGCAGTACTTC | CSATGTSYEQYF
. | TRBD2 | TRBJ2-1 | TRBV12-3/TRBV12-4 | 16 | TGTGCCAGCAGTTTAGCGTTTGGGACTAGAGGCAATGAGCAGTTCTTC | CASSLAFGTRGNEQFF
many | . | TRBJ1-1 | TRBV4-1 | 14 | TGCGCCAGCAGCCAAGGTATAATGAACACTGAAGCTTTCTTT | CASSQGIMNTEAFF
. | TRBD2 | TRBJ2-2 | TRBV28 | 18 | TGTGCCAGCAGTTTCCAAGGATTGACTAGCGGGCGGGCCGGGGAGCTGTTTTTT | CASSFQGLTSGRAGELFF
. | TRBD1 | TRBJ1-4 | TRBV7-9 | 15 | TGTGCCAGCAGCCCTTCCGGGACAGGGGTTGAAAAACTGTTTTTT | CASSPSGTGVEKLFF
many | TRBD2 | TRBJ2-7 | TRBV20-1 | 13 | TGCAGTGCCGGACTAGCGCCTACCTACGAGCAGTACTTC | CSAGLAPTYEQYF
. | . | TRBJ2-7 | TRBV2 | 12 | TGTGCCAGCAGTGATCGACAGTACGAGCAGTACTTC | CASSDRQYEQYF
. | TRBD2 | TRBJ2-2 | TRBV5-4 | 15 | TGTGCCAGCAGCTTGAGCGGGGAAGTCACCGGGGAGCTGTTTTTT | CASSLSGEVTGELFF
few | TRBD2 | TRBJ2-1 | TRBV5-1 | 14 | TGCGCCAGCAGCTTGGAGGGGACTAGCGGGCTGTGGTTCTTC | CASSLEGTSGLWFF
few | . | TRBJ1-1 | TRBV6-6 | 16 | TGTGCCAGCAGCAAACGAAGTGGGCAGGGGAACACTGAAGCTTTCTTT | CASSKRSGQGNTEAFF
. | . | TRBJ2-3 | TRBV7-2 | 12 | TGTGCCAGCAGCCACGGGCGGGATACGCAGTATTTT | CASSHGRDTQYF
many | . | TRBJ2-1 | TRBV28 | 15 | TGTGCCAGCAGGCCCCCGGGGGAGCGCTACAATGAGCAGTTCTTC | CASRPPGERYNEQFF
. | . | TRBJ1-2 | TRBV7-6 | 15 | TGTGCCAGCAGCTCCGCCCCGGGCTTTAACTATGGCTACACCTTC | CASSSAPGFNYGYTF
many | . | TRBJ2-7 | TRBV5-1 | 14 | TGCGCCAGCAGCAGGGGGGATTTCGGGTACGAGCAGTACTTC | CASSRGDFGYEQYF
many | TRBD1 | TRBJ1-6 | TRBV10-2 | 15 | TGCGCCAGCAGTGATGGGACAGGGTTTAATTCACCCCTCCACTTT | CASSDGTGFNSPLHF
many | . | TRBJ2-5 | TRBV7-3 | 15 | TGTGCCAGCAGCTCACACGGAACCTTGCAAGAGACCCAGTACTTC | CASSSHGTLQETQYF
. | . | TRBJ1-2 | TRBV9 | 13 | TGTGCCAGCAGCGTAGAAACTCGGCATGGCTACACCTTC | CASSVETRHGYTF
once | TRBD1 | TRBJ2-3 | TRBV18 | 14 | TGTGCCAGCTCACAGGACAGGGCGCCAGATACGCAGTATTTT | CASSQDRAPDTQYF
medium-sized | . | TRBJ1-2 | TRBV20-1 | 15 | TGCAGCGTACTTTTTCCGGGACAAAAGTCGTCTGGCTACACCTTC | CSVLFPGQKSSGYTF
many | . | TRBJ2-1 | TRBV13 | 14 | TGTGCCAGCAGCCGGGGGAGCTCCTACAATGAGCAGTTCTTC | CASSRGSSYNEQFF
many | . | TRBJ2-7 | TRBV6-5 | 17 | TGTGCCAGCAGTTACTCGATGAGGACGCACACCCCCTACGAGCAGTACTTC | CASSYSMRTHTPYEQYF
few | . | TRBJ1-1 | TRBV29-1 | 12 | TGCAGCGTTCTACGACAGAACACTGAAGCTTTCTTT | CSVLRQNTEAFF
many | . | TRBJ2-5 | TRBV6-2/TRBV6-3 | 13 | TGTGCCAGCACCCTCGGTTGGAGGGAGACCCAGTACTTC | CASTLGWRETQYF